The 29 T cell receptor beta chains given below trace back to one sample, sequenced in a study of blood T cell repertoires in COVID-19. Using immunoSEQ multiplex PCR, the repertoire was profiled, and TCRdb retains in-frame clones only, with some absent. The sample carries about 430,000 clones, roughly 90% recorded once. The source material was PBMCs or T cells enriched from blood (not recorded which). Source of these receptors: a woman between 18 and 29 years old who had been exposed to COVID-19.

The J gene is TRBJ2-7, the V gene TRBV30, with 7 positions matching TRBD2. The germline gives CDR1 GTSNPN, CDR2 SVGIG (reference sequence). J gave up 13 bases and V 0 bases, and 6 bases lay outside the gene matches. The CDR3 totals 11 residues. CDR3 coding DNA: TGTGCCTGGAGTGTACTGGGGGGGTTATACTTC. Translated, it gives CAWSVLGGLYF.

This chain connects TRBV2 to TRBJ2-2; the match to TRBD2 covers 10 bases. The trim removed 6 bases at V and 5 bases at J, leaving 6 bases unmatched. Germline-derived CDR1 and CDR2 are SNHLY and FYNNEI. CDR3 length: 15 residues. The CDR3, as DNA: TGTGCCAGCAGCCGACTAGCGGGTGAAACCGGGGAGCTGTTTTTT. Its protein is CASSRLAGETGELFF. The full variable domain, completed using reference TRBV2 and TRBJ2-2, is EPEVTQTPSHQVTQMGQEVILRCVPISNHLYFYWYRQILGQKVEFLVSFYNNEISEKSEIFDDQFSVERPDGSNFTLKIRSTKLEDSAMYFCASSRLAGETGELFFGEGSRLTVL.

V gene TRBV4-1 combines with J gene TRBJ1-5; 9 bases align to TRBD1. J lost 3 bases, V lost 0 bases, and 9 bases had no gene match. Germline loops: CDR1 MGHRA, CDR2 YSYEKL. This CDR3 is built from 18 residues. The CDR3 loop is CASSQDPGRTGANQPQHF. In DNA, the CDR3 is TGCGCCAGCAGCCAAGACCCGGGGAGGACAGGGGCCAATCAGCCCCAGCATTTT.

V and J are TRBV6-5 and TRBJ1-5; 8 bases match TRBD1. The CDR3 sequence is 15 residues long. Germline assignment: CDR1 MNHEY and CDR2 SVGAGI. The ends lost 5 bases at V and 1 base at J; junction bases unmatched: 4. The CDR3 reads CASSKQGVSNQPQHF. DNA for the CDR3: TGTGCCAGCAGTAAACAGGGGGTAAGCAATCAGCCCCAGCATTTT.

This chain links TRBV10-3 with TRBJ1-5; D unclear. The CDR3 is made up of 13 amino acids. V dropped 6 bases and J dropped 7 bases, with 13 bases sitting between them. From germline, CDR1 is ENHRY and CDR2 SYGVKD. CDR3 sequence (DNA): TGTGCCATCAGCCCCGCGGGGAACCAGCCCCAGCATTTT. Its translation: CAISPAGNQPQHF.

This clone was recorded once. This rearrangement joins TRBV7-3 to TRBJ2-3; D not certain. The CDR3 length is 15 residues. Per the germline V gene, CDR1 is SGHTA and CDR2 is FQGTGA. V dropped 6 bases and J dropped 0 bases, with 13 bases sitting between them. The CDR3 spells CASRSPSGSTDTQYF. Written as DNA, the CDR3 is TGTGCCAGCAGGTCTCCCTCCGGTAGCACAGATACGCAGTATTTT.

The chain employs TRBV7-9 and TRBJ2-5; 8 bases are shared with TRBD1. J lost 4 bases, V lost 6 bases, and 10 bases had no gene match. The CDR3 runs 15 residues. CDR1 and CDR2 (germline): SEHNR, FQNEAQ (reference sequence). DNA for the CDR3: TGTGCCAGCAGTCTCCCGATCACAGGGGGAGAGACCCAGTACTTC. This encodes CASSLPITGGETQYF.

The chain links TRBV5-1 to TRBJ2-3, with 11 bases matching TRBD2. Germline CDR1 is SGHRS and CDR2 is YFSETQ. The V segment lost 2 bases and the J segment 6 bases; nucleotides outside the gene matches: 5. The CDR3 length is 15 residues. CDR3 DNA: TGCGCCAGCAGCTTACTAGCGGGAGCGTACGATACGCAGTATTTT. Translated: CASSLLAGAYDTQYF.

V is TRBV12-3 or TRBV12-4 and J is TRBJ1-1; TRBD1 agrees at 10 bases. The CDR3 runs to 13 residues. Unmatched junction bases numbered 1, after V lost 3 bases and J lost 6 bases. DNA of the CDR3: TGTGCCAGCAGTTTGACAGGGGGCTCTGAAGCTTTCTTT. This translates into CASSLTGGSEAFF.

This chain uses TRBV19 with TRBJ1-6; 10 nucleotides align to TRBD1. Germline V gene sequence: CDR1 LNHDA, CDR2 SQIVND (reference sequence). The CDR3 contains 16 residues. V shed 5 bases, J shed 6 bases, and the junction held 7 bases outside the gene matches. The CDR3 protein is CASSPRTGGFNSPLHF. Here the CDR3 DNA reads TGTGCCAGTAGTCCCCGGACAGGGGGGTTTAATTCACCCCTCCACTTT.

V and J are TRBV3-1 (or the pseudogene TRBV3-2) and TRBJ1-6; 8 bases map to TRBD1. Germline V gives CDR1 LGHDT, CDR2 YNNKEL (reference sequence). Trimming at V came to 1 base and at J to 10 bases, leaving 9 bases not matched to a gene. The CDR3 is 16 amino acids. The CDR3 coding sequence is TGTGCCAGCAGCCAAGGGACAGGGTGGGGTCGCTCACCCCTCCACTTT. Its translation is CASSQGTGWGRSPLHF.

In regard to this clone: This same CDR3 is encoded by further DNA sequences in the sample. The V and J genes are TRBV28 and TRBJ1-5; D is undetermined. The germline gives CDR1 MDHEN, CDR2 SYDVKM. V shed 6 bases and J shed 1 base, with 7 bases lying between them. This CDR3 is built from 13 residues. The CDR3 DNA follows: TGTGCCAGCAGCTTCAGGAGCAATCAGCCCCAGCATTTT. Protein: CASSFRSNQPQHF.

The chain has TRBV5-4 and TRBJ2-1; a possible D gene is TRBD1 (6 bases). V was shortened by 2 bases and J by 7 bases, with 25 bases between the two germline ends. CDR1 SGHNT and CDR2 YYREEE come from the germline V gene (reference sequence). The CDR3 sequence is 18 residues long. This CDR3 reads CASSFAIVGTGQGNEQFF. The CDR3 DNA reads as TGTGCCAGCAGCTTCGCAATTGTGGGAACAGGGCAAGGAAATGAGCAGTTCTTC.

This clone has just one count. This chain joins TRBV4-2 and TRBJ2-6; D might be TRBD1 (6 bases). V lost 5 bases, J lost 0 bases, and 14 bases lay in between. This CDR3 comprises 17 residues. Germline loops: CDR1 LGHNA, CDR2 YNFKEQ. The CDR3 DNA reads TGTGCCAGCAGCAACATACAGGGCTCCTCTGGGGCCAACGTCCTGACTTTC. Translated, it gives CASSNIQGSSGANVLTF.

This clone has just a few counts. The genes are TRBV6-2 or TRBV6-3 and TRBJ1-5; perhaps TRBD1 as D (5 bases). V lost 2 bases to trimming and J lost 9 bases, with 14 bases between them. The CDR3 covers 14 residues. Per germline, CDR1 MNHEY and CDR2 SVGEGT. DNA of the CDR3: TGTGCCAGCAGTTACCCGGTGGACACGGGGCCCCAGCATTTT. The encoded protein is CASSYPVDTGPQHF.

This chain links TRBV15 with TRBJ1-1; no definite D call. Germline loops: CDR1 LNHNV, CDR2 YYDKDF (reference sequence). This CDR3 has 13 amino acids. V shed 3 bases and J shed 5 bases, with 10 bases lying between them. This chain's CDR3 is CATSSGRETEAFF. In DNA form, the CDR3 reads TGTGCCACCAGCAGTGGCCGGGAAACTGAAGCTTTCTTT.

The V and J genes are TRBV3-1 (or the pseudogene TRBV3-2) and TRBJ2-3, with 9 bases that match TRBD2. Trimming removed 2 bases from V and 6 bases from J; junction bases left unmatched: 9. This CDR3 has 16 amino acids. Germline CDR1 is LGHDT and CDR2 is YNNKEL (reference sequence). This CDR3 reads CASSQLVAGAHDTQYF. DNA of the CDR3: TGTGCCAGCAGCCAATTAGTAGCGGGGGCTCACGATACGCAGTATTTT.

This chain uses TRBV7-3 with TRBJ2-1; 10 bases agree with TRBD2. The CDR3 sequence is 15 residues long. V lost 6 bases, J lost 2 bases, and 4 bases stayed unmatched. Germline loops: CDR1 SGHTA, CDR2 FQGTGA. The CDR3 here is CASSTGTSAYNEQFF. The CDR3 DNA follows: TGTGCCAGCAGTACCGGGACTAGCGCCTACAATGAGCAGTTCTTC.

The V call is TRBV19, the J call TRBJ1-1, with D unclear. Trimming removed 3 bases from V and 5 bases from J, with 16 bases in between. This CDR3 spans 15 amino acids. Per germline, CDR1 LNHDA and CDR2 SQIVND (reference sequence). This CDR3 is CASSILGLRGTEAFF. In DNA form, the CDR3 reads TGTGCCAGTAGTATCTTGGGTTTGAGAGGGACTGAAGCTTTCTTT.

DNA of the CDR3: TGTGCCAGCAGCCGGTCAGGGGACTACAATGAGCAGTTCTTC. This encodes CASSRSGDYNEQFF. V usage is TRBV7-8 and J usage is TRBJ2-1, with TRBD1 as a possible D gene (6 bases). V gave up 5 bases and J gave up 3 bases, with 11 bases separating them. The CDR3 runs to 14 residues. CDR1 SGHVS and CDR2 FQNEAQ come from the germline V gene. The full variable domain, with the rest looked up from reference TRBV7-8 and TRBJ2-1, is GAGVSQSPRYKVAKRGQDVALRCDPISGHVSLFWYQQALGQGPEFLTYFQNEAQLDKSGLPSDRFFAERPEGSVSTLKIQRTQQEDSAVYLCASSRSGDYNEQFFGPGTRLTVL.

This chain uses TRBV9 with TRBJ1-6, with 10 bases matching TRBD1. CDR1 and CDR2 (germline): SGDLS, YYNGEE. V was pared by 4 bases and J by 8 bases, with 6 bases of the junction left unmatched. This CDR3 spans 15 amino acids. Written as DNA, the CDR3 is TGTGCCAGCAGCCCGACAGGGGGCTGGGATTCACCCCTCCACTTT. Its protein is CASSPTGGWDSPLHF.

This chain uses TRBV28 with TRBJ1-5; possibly TRBD1 for D (5 bases). The CDR3 contains 14 residues. Trimming left V 8 bases short and J 0 bases short, with 11 bases between. Germline loops: CDR1 MDHEN, CDR2 SYDVKM. The CDR3 here is CASFSTVSNQPQHF. Here the CDR3 DNA reads TGTGCCAGCTTTTCGACAGTTAGCAATCAGCCCCAGCATTTT.

V is TRBV19 and J is TRBJ2-2; D possibly corresponds to TRBD1 (5 bases). V shed 2 bases and J shed 3 bases, with 13 bases lying between them. Per germline, CDR1 LNHDA and CDR2 SQIVND (reference sequence). This CDR3 is built from 16 residues. The CDR3 reads CASSISRRVDTGELFF. In DNA, the CDR3 is TGTGCCAGTAGTATATCGCGCAGGGTGGACACCGGGGAGCTGTTTTTT.

This clone was found many times. The chain couples TRBV30 to TRBJ2-7; 8 nucleotides line up with TRBD1. With V trimmed by 3 bases and J by 2 bases, 6 bases remained unmatched. The CDR3 is 14 amino acids. Looked up from germline, CDR1 is GTSNPN and CDR2 is SVGIG (reference sequence). In DNA, the CDR3 is TGTGCCTGGAGACCGGGACAGGTGGCCTACGAGCAGTACTTC. Its protein is CAWRPGQVAYEQYF.

The CDR3 here is CASSLNDRRNEKLFF. The CDR3 DNA reads TGTGCCAGCAGCTTAAACGACAGGCGAAATGAAAAACTGTTTTTT. The J gene is TRBJ1-4, the V gene TRBV7-8, with a tentative D call TRBD1 (6 bases). Germline lookup yields CDR1 SGHVS and CDR2 FQNEAQ. V lost 2 bases, J lost 5 bases, and 12 bases lay in between. The CDR3 extends over 15 amino acids. Full variable domain (outside the CDR3, taken from reference TRBV7-8 and TRBJ1-4): GAGVSQSPRYKVAKRGQDVALRCDPISGHVSLFWYQQALGQGPEFLTYFQNEAQLDKSGLPSDRFFAERPEGSVSTLKIQRTQQEDSAVYLCASSLNDRRNEKLFFGSGTQLSVL.

This clone was observed a single time. The chain links TRBV29-1 to TRBJ1-2, with D perhaps matching TRBD1 (6 bases). CDR3 length: 14 amino acids. The V gene lost 3 bases and the J gene lost 4 bases, with 15 bases spanning the gap. The V gene's germline CDR1 is SQVTM and CDR2 ANQGSEA. CDR3 in DNA: TGCAGCGTTGATAAGGTGACAGGCCTCTATGGCTACACCTTC. Translation: CSVDKVTGLYGYTF.

Here the CDR3 DNA reads TGTGCCAGCTCACCTACCGGGACAGGGGATCTATCAAACACCATATATTTT. Encoded protein: CASSPTGTGDLSNTIYF. The chain recombines TRBV18 with TRBJ1-3; 10 nucleotides match TRBD1. J was trimmed by 6 bases and V by 3 bases; bases with no gene match: 11. The CDR3 is made up of 17 amino acids. Germline CDR1 KGHSH, CDR2 LQKENI.

The chain joins TRBV6-2 or TRBV6-3 to TRBJ2-3; 11 bases are shared with TRBD2. This CDR3 is 17 amino acids long. Germline V lookup: CDR1 MNHEY, CDR2 SVGEGT. V dropped 4 bases and J dropped 0; count of bases not matched to a gene: 6. For the CDR3, the DNA is TGTGCCAGCAGTTTCAGACTAGCGGGGAGAAGCACAGATACGCAGTATTTT. It yields the protein CASSFRLAGRSTDTQYF.

This chain uses TRBV4-1 with TRBJ1-6; D ambiguous. Germline loops: CDR1 MGHRA, CDR2 YSYEKL. V shed 2 bases and J shed 0 bases, with 20 bases lying between them. This CDR3 has 20 residues. This chain's CDR3 is CASSQNSVTSVYSYNSPLHF. The DNA of the CDR3 is TGCGCCAGCAGCCAAAATTCGGTAACAAGCGTTTACTCCTATAATTCACCCCTCCACTTT.